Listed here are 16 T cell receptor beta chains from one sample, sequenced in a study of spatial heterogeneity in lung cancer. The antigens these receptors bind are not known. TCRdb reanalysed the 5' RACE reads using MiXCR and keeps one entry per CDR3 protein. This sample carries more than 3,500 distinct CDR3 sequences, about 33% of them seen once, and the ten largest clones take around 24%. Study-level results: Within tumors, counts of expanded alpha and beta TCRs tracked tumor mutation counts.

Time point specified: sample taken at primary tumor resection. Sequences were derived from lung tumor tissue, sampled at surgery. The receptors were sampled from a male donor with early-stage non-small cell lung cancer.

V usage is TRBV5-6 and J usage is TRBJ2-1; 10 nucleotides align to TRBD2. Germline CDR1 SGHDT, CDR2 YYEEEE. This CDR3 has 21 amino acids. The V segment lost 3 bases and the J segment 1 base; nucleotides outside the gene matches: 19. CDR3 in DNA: TGTGCCAGCAGCTCGACATCTAGGGGACTAGCGCTTCCCCCGTCCTACAATGAGCAGTTCTTC. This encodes CASSSTSRGLALPPSYNEQFF.

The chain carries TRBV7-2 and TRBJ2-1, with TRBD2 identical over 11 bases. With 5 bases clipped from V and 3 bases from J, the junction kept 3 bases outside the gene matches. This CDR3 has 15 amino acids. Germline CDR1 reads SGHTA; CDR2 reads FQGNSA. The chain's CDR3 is CASSLGTSGYNEQFF. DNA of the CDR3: TGTGCCAGCAGCCTGGGGACTAGCGGCTACAATGAGCAGTTCTTC. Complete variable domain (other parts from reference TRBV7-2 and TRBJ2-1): GAGVSQSPSNKVTEKGKDVELRCDPISGHTALYWYRQSLGQGLEFLIYFQGNSAPDKSGLPSDRFSAERTGGSVSTLTIQRTQQEDSAVYLCASSLGTSGYNEQFFGPGTRLTVL.

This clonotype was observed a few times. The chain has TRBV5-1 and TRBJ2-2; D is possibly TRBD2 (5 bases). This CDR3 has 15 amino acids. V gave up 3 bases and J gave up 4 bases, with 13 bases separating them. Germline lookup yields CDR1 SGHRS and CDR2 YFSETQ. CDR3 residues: CASSSDFAGTGELFF. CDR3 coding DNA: TGCGCCAGCAGCTCGGACTTCGCCGGCACCGGGGAGCTGTTTTTT.

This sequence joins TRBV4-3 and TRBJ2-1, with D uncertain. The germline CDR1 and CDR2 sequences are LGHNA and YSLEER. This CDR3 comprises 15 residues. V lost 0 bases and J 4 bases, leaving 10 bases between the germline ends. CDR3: CASSQDGNRYNEQFF. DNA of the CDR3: TGCGCCAGCAGCCAAGATGGGAACCGGTACAATGAGCAGTTCTTC.

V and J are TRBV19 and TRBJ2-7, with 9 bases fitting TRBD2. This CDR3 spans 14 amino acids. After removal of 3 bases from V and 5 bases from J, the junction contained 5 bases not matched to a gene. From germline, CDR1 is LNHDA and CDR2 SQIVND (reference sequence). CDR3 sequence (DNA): TGTGCCAGTAGTATTAGCGGGAGCACCCACGAGCAGTACTTC. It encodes CASSISGSTHEQYF. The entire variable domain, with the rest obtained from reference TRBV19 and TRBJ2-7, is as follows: DGGITQSPKYLFRKEGQNVTLSCEQNLNHDAMYWYRQDPGQGLRLIYYSQIVNDFQKGDIAEGYSVSREKKESFPLTVTSAQKNPTAFYLCASSISGSTHEQYFGPGTRLTVT.

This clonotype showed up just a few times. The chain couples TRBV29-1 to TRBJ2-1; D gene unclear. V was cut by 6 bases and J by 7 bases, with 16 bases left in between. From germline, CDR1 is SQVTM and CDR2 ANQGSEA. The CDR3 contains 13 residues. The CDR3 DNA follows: TGCAGCGTGTGGTTGGACGCCCGAAATGAGCAGTTCTTC. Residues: CSVWLDARNEQFF.

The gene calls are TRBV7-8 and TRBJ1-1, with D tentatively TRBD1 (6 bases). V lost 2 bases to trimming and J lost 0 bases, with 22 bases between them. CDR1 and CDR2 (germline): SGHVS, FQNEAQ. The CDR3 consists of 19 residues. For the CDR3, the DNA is TGTGCCAGCAGCTTAATGGGGAAACCTCAGGGGTACATGAACACTGAAGCTTTCTTT. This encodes CASSLMGKPQGYMNTEAFF.

The CDR3 DNA reads TGTGCCAGCAGCTTAGCGGGTAGTGAGCAGTTCTTC. This gives the protein CASSLAGSEQFF. This chain joins TRBV7-8 and TRBJ2-1, with D unclear. V lost 0 bases, J lost 9 bases, and 6 bases lay in between. CDR3 length equals 12 residues. CDR1 is SGHVS, CDR2 FQNEAQ, per germline.

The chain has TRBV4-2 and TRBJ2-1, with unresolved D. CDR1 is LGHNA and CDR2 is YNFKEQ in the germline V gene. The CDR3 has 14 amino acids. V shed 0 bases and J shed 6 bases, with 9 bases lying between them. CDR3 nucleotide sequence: TGTGCCAGCAGCCAAGATCCAGCGCCCAATGAGCAGTTCTTC. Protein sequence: CASSQDPAPNEQFF.

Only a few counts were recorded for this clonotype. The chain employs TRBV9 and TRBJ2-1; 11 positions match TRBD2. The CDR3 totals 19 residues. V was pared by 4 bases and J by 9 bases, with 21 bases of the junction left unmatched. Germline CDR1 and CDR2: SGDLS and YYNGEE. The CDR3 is CASSPKGVLAGGSDGEQFF. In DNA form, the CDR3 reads TGTGCCAGCAGCCCTAAAGGGGTCTTAGCGGGAGGGTCGGATGGTGAGCAGTTCTTC.

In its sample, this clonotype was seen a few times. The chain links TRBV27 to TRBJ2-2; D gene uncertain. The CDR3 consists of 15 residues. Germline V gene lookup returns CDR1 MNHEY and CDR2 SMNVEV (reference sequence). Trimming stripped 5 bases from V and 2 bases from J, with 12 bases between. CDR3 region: CASSPRSFNTGELFF. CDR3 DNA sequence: TGTGCCAGCAGTCCTCGAAGTTTCAACACCGGGGAGCTGTTTTTT.

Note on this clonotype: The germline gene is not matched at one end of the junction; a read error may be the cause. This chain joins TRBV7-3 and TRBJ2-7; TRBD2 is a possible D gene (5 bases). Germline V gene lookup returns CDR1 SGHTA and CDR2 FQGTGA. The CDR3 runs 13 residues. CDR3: CASSLMAGYEQYF. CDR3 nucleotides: TGTGCCAGCAGTTTAATGGCGGGTTACGAGCAGTACTTC.

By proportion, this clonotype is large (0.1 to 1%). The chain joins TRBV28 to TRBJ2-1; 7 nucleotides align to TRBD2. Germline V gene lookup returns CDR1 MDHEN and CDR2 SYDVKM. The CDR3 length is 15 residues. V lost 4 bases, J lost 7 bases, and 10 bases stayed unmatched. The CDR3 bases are TGTGCCAGCAGTTCCTTCTTTGCGGGAGTAAATGAGCAGTTCTTC. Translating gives CASSSFFAGVNEQFF.

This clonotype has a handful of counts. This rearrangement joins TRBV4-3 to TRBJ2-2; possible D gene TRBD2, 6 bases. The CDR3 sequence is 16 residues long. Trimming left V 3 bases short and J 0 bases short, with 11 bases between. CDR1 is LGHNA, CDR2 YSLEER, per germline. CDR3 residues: CASSHFGSSNTGELFF. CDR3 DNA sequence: TGCGCCAGCAGCCACTTCGGGAGCTCGAACACCGGGGAGCTGTTTTTT.

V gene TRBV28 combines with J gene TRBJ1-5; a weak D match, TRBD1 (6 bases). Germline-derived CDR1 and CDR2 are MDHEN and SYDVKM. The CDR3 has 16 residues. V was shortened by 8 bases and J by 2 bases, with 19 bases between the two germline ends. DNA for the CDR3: TGTGCCAGCGCGATACAGACAGGATGGGGCAATCAGCCCCAGCATTTT. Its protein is CASAIQTGWGNQPQHF.

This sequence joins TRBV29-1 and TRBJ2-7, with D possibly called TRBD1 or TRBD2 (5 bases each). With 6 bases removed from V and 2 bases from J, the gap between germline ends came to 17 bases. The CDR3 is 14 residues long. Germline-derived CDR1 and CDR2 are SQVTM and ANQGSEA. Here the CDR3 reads CSVDSSVGTYEQYF. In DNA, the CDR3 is TGCAGCGTCGACAGTAGCGTTGGCACCTACGAGCAGTACTTC.